This entry lists 7 T cell receptor beta chains sequenced from one sample in a study of vaccination and CD4 T cells after COVID-19. Specified treatment: approximately 10-day PBMC culture with coronavirus spike peptide pools or control peptides (ViraFEST assay). The Oncomine TCR Beta short-read assay sequenced DNA from cultured CD4+ T cells. Via MiXCR, TCRdb re-called the PCR reads, giving one row per CDR3 protein. The sample yields just over 15,000 distinct CDR3 sequences, approximately 71% seen once. No antigens are known for them. Input material: CD4+ T cells from blood, cultured in vitro. Receptor source: a human donor who had recovered from COVID-19.

The rearrangement joins TRBV6-5 to TRBJ1-1; 7 bases map to TRBD1. Trimming at V came to 2 bases and at J to 1 base, leaving 4 bases not matched to a gene. Germline CDR1 and CDR2: MNHEY and SVGAGI. There are 15 residues in the CDR3. DNA of the CDR3: TGTGCCAGCAGTTACCTGGACAGGCAGAACACTGAAGCTTTCTTT. It yields the protein CASSYLDRQNTEAFF.

This clonotype has just a few counts. The gene calls are TRBV19 and TRBJ1-1; 9 bases are a match to TRBD1. The CDR3 sequence is 12 residues long. V gave up 9 bases and J gave up 5 bases; unmatched junction bases: 4. CDR1 is LNHDA and CDR2 is SQIVND in the germline V gene (reference sequence). CDR3 coding DNA: TGTGCCAGCCGGGACAGGGTAACTGAAGCTTTCTTT. Translating it yields CASRDRVTEAFF.

V is TRBV20-1 and J is TRBJ1-2, with a tentative D call TRBD1 (5 bases). The CDR3 runs 18 residues. Germline V gene data show CDR1 as DFQATT and CDR2 as SNEGSKA (reference sequence). Trimming took 3 bases from V and 4 from J, leaving 27 bases between them. CDR3 residues: CSASDRTTGGVSLYGYTF. The CDR3 bases are TGCAGTGCTAGTGACCGAACCACCGGGGGAGTCAGTCTCTATGGCTACACCTTC.

This clonotype was detected a few times. This chain uses TRBV24-1 with TRBJ1-1; TRBD1 agrees at 9 bases. Germline V CDR1 and CDR2: KGHDR, SFDVKD. With 3 bases clipped from V and 9 bases from J, the junction kept 10 bases outside the gene matches. This CDR3 is 15 amino acids long. The CDR3 loop is CATSDRGTGTTKAFF. CDR3 coding DNA: TGTGCCACCAGTGATCGCGGGACAGGGACGACCAAAGCTTTCTTT.

This chain links TRBV24-1 with TRBJ1-2; D gene uncertain. Germline-derived CDR1 and CDR2 are KGHDR and SFDVKD. This CDR3 contains 12 residues. V lost 1 base and J lost 6, with 5 bases in between. The CDR3 reads CATSDFMHGYTF. The CDR3 bases are TGTGCCACCAGTGATTTTATGCATGGCTACACCTTC.

This chain connects TRBV6-1 to TRBJ1-1; 9 bases line up with TRBD1. The germline V gene has CDR1 MNHNS and CDR2 SASEGT. The CDR3 consists of 17 residues. Trimming cost V 6 bases and J 1 base; bases outside gene matches: 12. The CDR3 spells CASRNPYRGLSNTEAFF. CDR3 DNA: TGTGCCAGCAGAAATCCTTACAGGGGGCTCTCGAACACTGAAGCTTTCTTT.

The chain carries TRBV7-2 and TRBJ2-5; D is uncertain. CDR1 SGHTA and CDR2 FQGNSA come from the germline V gene. The CDR3 spans 14 residues. V lost 5 bases, J lost 5 bases, and 15 bases lay in between. CDR3 DNA sequence: TGTGCCAGCAGCCACTCACGGCTTCGGGAGACCCAGTACTTC. Residues: CASSHSRLRETQYF.